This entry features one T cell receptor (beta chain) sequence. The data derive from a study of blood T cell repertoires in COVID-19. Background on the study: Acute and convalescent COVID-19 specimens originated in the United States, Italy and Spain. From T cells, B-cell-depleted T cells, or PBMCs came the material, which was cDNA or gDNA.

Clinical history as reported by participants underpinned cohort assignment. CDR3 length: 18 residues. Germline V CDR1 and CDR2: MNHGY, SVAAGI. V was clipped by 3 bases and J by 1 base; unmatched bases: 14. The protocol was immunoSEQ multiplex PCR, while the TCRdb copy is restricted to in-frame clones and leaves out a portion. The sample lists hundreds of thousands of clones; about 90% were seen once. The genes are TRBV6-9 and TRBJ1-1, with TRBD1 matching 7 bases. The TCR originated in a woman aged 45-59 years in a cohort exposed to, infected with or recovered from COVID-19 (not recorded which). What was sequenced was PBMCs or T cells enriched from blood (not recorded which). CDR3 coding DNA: TGTGCCAGCAGTTACCCCGGGACAGTAAGAAGGCGGAACACTGAAGCTTTCTTT. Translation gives CASSYPGTVRRRNTEAFF.